Given below is one T cell receptor (beta chain) in context. This sample was taken from a study of blood T cell repertoires in COVID-19. Whole-study context: Collection of acute and convalescent COVID-19 samples took place in the United States, Italy and Spain. PBMCs, B-cell-depleted T cells, or T cells were the source of the cDNA or gDNA that made up the material.

CDR3 length equals 15 residues. With 4 bases removed from V and 9 bases from J, the gap between germline ends came to 16 bases. The germline V gene encodes CDR1 LNHDA and CDR2 SQIVND (reference sequence). In the original workflow: From reference gene primer amplification, estimates of nucleated cell counts were derived. Method: immunoSEQ multiplex PCR; TCRdb's copy keeps in-frame clones and lacks some. V, J and clone size are taken as reported in that table, and D and trimming were inferred from the DNA itself. This sample has approximately 670,000 clones, with more than 80% found just once. The rearrangement links TRBV19 to TRBJ1-6; the D gene is possibly TRBD1 (6 bases). This receptor was obtained from a young woman with acute or convalescent COVID-19. The sequencing input was peripheral blood. Written as DNA, the CDR3 is TGTGCCAGTAGTACCCAGAGACCGACAGGTTCACCCCTCCACTTT. The encoded protein is CASSTQRPTGSPLHF. The whole variable domain, filled in from reference TRBV19 and TRBJ1-6, reads DGGITQSPKYLFRKEGQNVTLSCEQNLNHDAMYWYRQDPGQGLRLIYYSQIVNDFQKGDIAEGYSVSREKKESFPLTVTSAQKNPTAFYLCASSTQRPTGSPLHFGNGTRLTVT.